Sequencing of this TCR beta chain was carried out in a study of T cell repertoires in cytomegalovirus infection. Study summary: Public TCR beta signatures were indicative of both CMV infection and a matching HLA type.

In this sample, this clonotype turned up a few times. Its antigen remains unknown. Broader study findings: The ex vivo response showed dominance by HLA-C-restricted CMV-specific TCR beta clonotypes. Individuals carrying CMV plus the relevant HLA were identified by cumulative frequency of public TCR beta families.

TCRdb ran MiXCR on the reads and lists one entry per CDR3 protein. Of over 150,000 distinct CDR3 sequences in the sample, roughly 15% were seen once. V lost 9 bases to trimming and J lost 6 bases, with 23 bases between them. The CDR3 consists of 15 residues. Germline CDR1 MNHEY, CDR2 SVGEGT. What was sequenced was CD8+ T cells from PBMCs. This TCR came from a human donor in good health (CMV status not recorded). Some clones in this sample may be carry-over from other donors' samples. This chain uses TRBV6-2 or TRBV6-3 with TRBJ1-2; D remains unclear. In DNA form, the CDR3 reads TGTGCCAGTCGAGCCCTCGGAGGGTTGAGGGATGGCTACACCTTC. As protein: CASRALGGLRDGYTF.